This record concerns one T cell receptor beta chain sequence. It has no known antigen specificity. No qualities accompany the bases; no much larger clone lies one base away. This specimen comes from a study of CD8+ T cells in alopecia areata (dated by TCRdb to the late 2010s). As for the study more broadly: Treated patients were enrolled in an open-label pilot trial of oral tofacitinib, 5 to 10 mg twice daily, for moderate-to-severe alopecia areata. Patients stayed on tofacitinib for 6 to 18 months and then had 6 months of follow-up off drug so that delayed response and recurrence could be assessed. To study T cell clonal expansion in alopecia areata, the researchers applied high-throughput TCRbeta sequencing to both the C3H/HeJ mouse model and human patients. On the human side, TCRbeta sequencing was run on scalp tissue and on sorted CD4+ and CD8+ peripheral blood T cells from healthy controls and from alopecia areata patients with either patchy or totalis/universalis disease. Biopsies were taken from tofacitinib-treated patients at baseline and again at 4 and 24 weeks into treatment, and several of those patients also had a later scalp biopsy. Clonality in the scalp was compared among normal scalp (n=4), patchy alopecia areata scalp (n=8), and alopecia totalis/universalis scalp (n=8). The RNA source kit depended on sample type: the PAXgene miRNA kit for fixed scalp, the miRNeasy kit for PBMCs, and the RNeasy kit for mouse skin. TCRbeta CDR3 regions were amplified by immunoSEQ multiplex PCR using 35 Vbeta forward and 13 Jbeta reverse primers.

For CDR1 and CDR2, the germline V gene (reference sequence) lists SGHNT and YYREEE. The CDR3 contains 12 residues, cysteine and phenylalanine counted. The only DNA kept is the CDR3, 36 bases in frame from the first base. V and J lose 4 bases and 4 bases, and a span of 8 bases separates them. Study-wide conclusions, independent of this receptor: Lesional scalp, especially in alopecia totalis/universalis, showed higher clonality and more expanded CD8+ clones than normal scalp, suggesting antigenic drive. Unlike mouse skin, which is dominated by gammadelta T cells, normal human skin has resident alphabeta T cells that are also sequenced, and this complicates analysis of the scalp TCR repertoire. Shared TCR sequences between patients were less evident than in mice, which may be partly attributable to HLA diversity in the patient population.

This specimen's time point label, per the study, means: baseline before oral tofacitinib. From alopecia areata patients, peripheral blood was collected along with lesional scalp punch biopsies. PBMCs were isolated by density centrifugation and stained for CD3, CD4 and CD8, after which CD4+ and CD8+ T cells were sorted on a FACSAria. The library was obtained by the immunoSEQ multiplex PCR assay. To provide template for TCR sequencing, every sample had RNA extracted and reverse transcribed into cDNA. SuperScript III was used to make first-strand cDNA, primed with a 2:1 mix of oligo-dT and random hexamers. Amplification bias was assessed with a synthetic immune receptor repertoire, and residual bias was removed computationally. As for the original processing: Raw reads were preprocessed for error removal, and CDR3 was defined according to IMGT conventions as running from the conserved cysteine to phenylalanine. Clonality was computed by normalizing Shannon entropy by log2 of the number of productive unique TCRs and subtracting the result from 1. Scalp TCRbeta sequences were cross-referenced with sorted blood CD4 and CD8 repertoires so that the CD4 or CD8 identity of scalp clones could be inferred. This immuneACCESS table, as held by TCRdb, lists in-frame sequences with V and J called but not all clones. Of the missing ones, under half trace to an unresolved V gene in checked studies; the others have no known cause. V, J and clone size are taken as reported in that table, and D and trimming were inferred from the DNA itself. This sample gives 55,000 to 70,000 clones in total; about 45% of them show up just once. The top ten hold approximately 18% of the sample.

The chain is made from TRBV5-4 and TRBJ1-1, with no confident D gene call. The sequencing here drew on CD8+ T cells sorted from blood, taken at week 0. The sequence was obtained from a human donor with alopecia areata. The CDR3 region has the sequence CASSEDRTEAFF. The sequenced DNA: TGTGCCAGCAGCGAGGACCGCACTGAAGCTTTCTTT.